The clone carrying this T cell receptor (beta chain) was recorded once. This sample stems from a study of CD8 T cells in Susac syndrome. An amount of RNA that ranged from roughly 0.45 to 1 ug was reverse transcribed with random hexamers. TCRdb ran MiXCR on the immunoSEQ multiplex PCR reads and lists one entry per CDR3 protein. The table lists 150,000 or so distinct CDR3 sequences, around 94% of them singletons. There are 16 residues in the CDR3. Trimming left V 1 base short and J 4 bases short, with 14 bases between. CDR1 and CDR2 from the germline V gene are SGHTA and FQGTGA. Sequences were obtained from CD4+ T cells from PBMCs. The chain employs TRBV7-3 and TRBJ1-3; D is unclear. This clonotype was obtained from a human donor with multiple sclerosis. Here the CDR3 reads CASSLMGSGAGNTIYF. In DNA form, the CDR3 reads TGTGCCAGCAGCTTAATGGGAAGTGGAGCCGGAAACACCATATATTTT.